This passage covers 26 T cell receptor beta chains from one sample sequenced in a study of T cell repertoires in cytomegalovirus infection. TCRdb redid the calling of the reads with MiXCR, one entry per CDR3 protein. The table has 700,000 to 900,000 distinct CDR3 sequences, roughly 29% seen once. The antigens for these receptors are not known. This specimen consisted of cultured CD8+ T cells from PBMCs, obtained from culture after CMV antigen stimulation. These receptors all stem from a human donor in good health (CMV status not recorded). Some clones in this sample may be carry-over from other donors' samples.

This clonotype was observed once. The chain combines TRBV6-4 with TRBJ1-5; D is unclear. Germline V gene lookup returns CDR1 MRHNA and CDR2 SNTAGT. The V end lost 7 bases, the J end lost 6 bases, and 13 bases lay between the germline ends. CDR3 length: 13 amino acids. DNA for the CDR3: TGTGCCAGCACCCTACAGAGATGTCAGCCCCAGCATTTT. It is translated as CASTLQRCQPQHF.

The chain carries TRBV12-3 or TRBV12-4 and TRBJ2-2; no definite D call. The CDR3 extends over 12 amino acids. The V and J ends lost 8 bases and 3 bases respectively, with 7 bases between them. CDR3 DNA: TGTGCCAGCCCCCACTACACCGGGGAGCTGTTTTTT. This gives the protein CASPHYTGELFF.

This clonotype was seen a handful of times. The V call is TRBV27, the J call TRBJ2-3; D is undetermined. Trimming cost V 7 bases and J 5 bases, with 7 bases left between them. Germline V gene data show CDR1 as MNHEY and CDR2 as SMNVEV (reference sequence). There are 11 residues in the CDR3. The CDR3 region is CASMRLDTQYF. The CDR3 DNA follows: TGTGCCAGCATGAGGCTAGATACGCAGTATTTT.

This sequence joins TRBV7-9 and TRBJ1-5; D unresolved. Trimming cost V 2 bases and J 6 bases, with 5 bases left between them. The CDR3 covers 12 residues. Germline CDR1 SEHNR, CDR2 FQNEAQ (reference sequence). Here the CDR3 reads CASSLNAQPQHF. CDR3 coding DNA: TGTGCCAGCAGCTTAAACGCTCAGCCCCAGCATTTT. Filled out from reference TRBV7-9 and TRBJ1-5, the complete variable domain reads DTGVSQNPRHKITKRGQNVTFRCDPISEHNRLYWYRQTLGQGPEFLTYFQNEAQLEKSRLLSDRFSAERPKGSFSTLEIQRTEQGDSAMYLCASSLNAQPQHFGDGTRLSIL.

CDR3 protein: CASSTGAYGTDTQYF. The CDR3 DNA reads TGCGCCAGCAGCACAGGGGCCTACGGCACAGATACGCAGTATTTT. This chain links TRBV4-3 with TRBJ2-3; 7 bases agree with TRBD1. Germline lookup yields CDR1 LGHNA and CDR2 YSLEER. Trimming cost V 5 bases and J 1 base; bases outside gene matches: 6. The CDR3 runs to 15 residues.

On this clonotype itself: Mismatch with germline at one junction end may stem from a read error. This chain uses TRBV5-1 with TRBJ1-2; D is ambiguous. Germline-derived CDR1 and CDR2 are SGHRS and YFSETQ. This CDR3 has 14 amino acids. CDR3 loop: CASSLERVGYFQYF. As DNA, the CDR3 is TGCGCCAGCAGCTTGGAACGGGTCGGTTACTTCCAATACTTC.

The gene calls are TRBV5-1 and TRBJ2-1; 12 bases match TRBD2. V shed 3 bases, J shed 4 bases, and the junction held 2 bases outside the gene matches. The germline V gene encodes CDR1 SGHRS and CDR2 YFSETQ. This CDR3 has 15 amino acids. The CDR3 nucleotides are TGCGCCAGCAGCTGGACTAGCGGGGTGTACAATGAGCAGTTCTTC. Translated: CASSWTSGVYNEQFF.

This clonotype was detected a few times. This chain's CDR3 is CASSRSRDPRNSPLHF. The CDR3 DNA reads as TGTGCCAGCAGTCGCTCCAGGGACCCGCGTAATTCACCCCTCCACTTT. The chain carries TRBV6-1 and TRBJ1-6, with a weak D call TRBD1 (5 bases). Germline V gene data show CDR1 as MNHNS and CDR2 as SASEGT. The CDR3 totals 16 residues. Trimming took off 5 bases at V and 6 bases at J, with 17 bases between the two ends.

The chain carries TRBV7-9 and TRBJ2-3; D possibly matches TRBD1 or TRBD2 (5 bases each). The germline CDR1 and CDR2 sequences are SEHNR and FQNEAQ (reference sequence). CDR3 length: 15 residues. With 4 bases removed from V and 3 bases from J, the gap between germline ends came to 14 bases. CDR3 DNA: TGTGCCAGCAGCTCGACCCTTTGGGGGACAGATACGCAGTATTTT. Translation gives CASSSTLWGTDTQYF.

This clonotype was seen a handful of times. The chain employs TRBV19 and TRBJ2-1; 8 bases line up with TRBD1. The germline CDR1 and CDR2 sequences are LNHDA and SQIVND (reference sequence). The length of the CDR3 is 13 residues. V lost 7 bases, J lost 5 bases, and 4 bases stayed unmatched. The CDR3 DNA reads as TGTGCCAGTACCGGGGGACAGGACAATGAGCAGTTCTTC. As protein: CASTGGQDNEQFF.

This clonotype was counted only a few times. The genes are TRBV19 and TRBJ2-7; 11 bases match TRBD2. Germline CDR1 and CDR2: LNHDA and SQIVND (reference sequence). The CDR3 spans 15 residues. Trimming took 5 bases from V and 7 from J; bases not matched to a gene: 10. CDR3 in amino acids: CASSVGTSGLREQYF. CDR3 nucleotides: TGTGCCAGTAGTGTCGGGACTAGCGGCTTGAGGGAGCAGTACTTC.

The sample holds a few counts of this clonotype. The V and J genes are TRBV12-3 or TRBV12-4 and TRBJ2-5; 10 nucleotides match TRBD1. V trimming: 1 base; J trimming: 5 bases; junction bases outside the gene matches: 4. The CDR3 loop spans 15 amino acids. The CDR3 loop is CASSLVGQGFETQYF. The CDR3 DNA is TGTGCCAGCAGTTTAGTGGGACAGGGGTTTGAGACCCAGTACTTC.

In this sample, this clonotype turned up a few times. The chain employs TRBV3-1 and TRBJ2-2; D unclear. The V end lost 0 bases, the J end lost 4 bases, and 12 bases lay between the germline ends. This CDR3 has 16 residues. Germline loops: CDR1 LGHDT, CDR2 YNNKEL (reference sequence). CDR3 sequence reads: CASSQDQGRGTGELFF. The CDR3 nucleotides are TGTGCCAGCAGCCAAGATCAAGGTCGCGGCACCGGGGAGCTGTTTTTT.

CDR3 sequence: CASSLWGPDSGANVLTF. CDR3 bases: TGTGCCAGCAGCTTATGGGGGCCAGACTCTGGGGCCAACGTCCTGACTTTC. The chain uses TRBV11-2 and TRBJ2-6; weak D call: TRBD1 (6 bases). CDR1 and CDR2 from the germline V gene are SGHAT and FQNNGV. The CDR3 totals 17 residues. Trimming took off 2 bases at V and 0 bases at J, with 11 bases between the two ends.

This clonotype was recorded at least ten times. The chain has TRBV6-1 and TRBJ1-2, with TRBD1 identical over 10 bases. This CDR3 contains 16 residues. Germline V gene data show CDR1 as MNHNS and CDR2 as SASEGT. V gave up 6 bases and J gave up 4 bases; unmatched junction bases: 11. The DNA of the CDR3 is TGTGCCAGCAGCAACCGGGACAGGGGTAAAATCTATGGCTACACCTTC. As protein: CASSNRDRGKIYGYTF.

The V call is TRBV4-2, the J call TRBJ1-2; D is unresolved. V lost 0 bases, J lost 6 bases, and 5 bases lay in between. Germline CDR1 and CDR2: LGHNA and YNFKEQ. The CDR3 loop spans 12 amino acids. DNA for the CDR3: TGTGCCAGCAGCCAAGACCCGAATGGCTACACCTTC. Translated, it gives CASSQDPNGYTF.

This clonotype came up a few times. The chain recombines TRBV6-6 with TRBJ1-1; D is possibly TRBD1 (5 bases). Looked up from germline, CDR1 is MNHNY and CDR2 is SVGAGI (reference sequence). The CDR3 sequence is 14 residues long. V was trimmed by 5 bases and J by 5 bases, leaving 15 bases between them. DNA of the CDR3: TGTGCCAGCAGTCCCGCCGTTGGGGGAACTGAAGCTTTCTTT. This sequence encodes CASSPAVGGTEAFF.

This chain links TRBV15 with TRBJ1-5; D is perhaps TRBD1 (5 bases). Trimming cost V 2 bases and J 1 base, with 12 bases left between them. The CDR3 covers 16 residues. The germline V gene has CDR1 LNHNV and CDR2 YYDKDF (reference sequence). This CDR3 is CATSRNWGVSNQPQHF. In DNA form, the CDR3 reads TGTGCCACCAGCAGAAATTGGGGGGTGAGCAATCAGCCCCAGCATTTT.

The rearrangement joins TRBV5-1 to TRBJ2-7; 12 bases are shared with TRBD1. CDR3 length equals 14 residues. The germline gives CDR1 SGHRS, CDR2 YFSETQ. V lost 7 bases to trimming and J lost 4 bases; unmatched junction nucleotides: 6. The CDR3 spells CASAAGQGAYEQYF. The CDR3 bases are TGCGCCAGCGCAGCGGGACAGGGGGCTTACGAGCAGTACTTC. Filled out from reference TRBV5-1 and TRBJ2-7, the complete variable domain reads KAGVTQTPRYLIKTRGQQVTLSCSPISGHRSVSWYQQTPGQGLQFLFEYFSETQRNKGNFPGRFSGRQFSNSRSEMNVSTLELGDSALYLCASAAGQGAYEQYFGPGTRLTVT.

Only a few counts were recorded for this clonotype. One end of the junction does not line up with germline, which may come from a read error. This chain uses TRBV6-1 with TRBJ1-5; TRBD1 agrees at 8 bases. This CDR3 has 17 residues. Germline CDR1 and CDR2: MNHNS and SASEGT. Written as DNA, the CDR3 is TGTGCCAGCAGGGAAGGGACAGGACAGTATAGCAATCAGCCCCAGCATTTT. This codes for CASREGTGQYSNQPQHF.

Notes on this clonotype: Just one base apart from a much larger clone, this may be a read error. The CDR3 reads CASNLTGGGTEAFF. The CDR3 DNA reads TGTGCCAGCAACTTAACCGGAGGTGGGACTGAAGCTTTCTTT. V usage is TRBV7-2 and J usage is TRBJ1-1; D not resolved. Germline loops: CDR1 SGHTA, CDR2 FQGNSA. The CDR3 is 14 amino acids. The variable domain in full, completed from reference TRBV7-2 and TRBJ1-1, reads GAGVSQSPSNKVTEKGKDVELRCDPISGHTALYWYRQSLGQGLEFLIYFQGNSAPDKSGLPSDRFSAERTGGSVSTLTIQRTQQEDSAVYLCASNLTGGGTEAFFGQGTRLTVV.

This clonotype was detected many times. The chain employs TRBV7-6 and TRBJ2-1, with 8 bases aligning to TRBD2. Germline lookup yields CDR1 SGHVS and CDR2 FNYEAQ. J lost 8 bases, V lost 9 bases, and 9 bases had no gene match. The CDR3 runs 13 residues. CDR3 in amino acids: CASQLAGSDEQFF. The CDR3 DNA reads TGTGCCAGTCAGTTAGCGGGGAGCGATGAGCAGTTCTTC.

The rearrangement joins TRBV7-8 to TRBJ2-7; TRBD2 might be the D (7 bases). In germline, CDR1 is SGHVS, CDR2 FQNEAQ. Trimming stripped 2 bases from V and 1 base from J, with 15 bases between. The CDR3 spans 16 residues. The CDR3 reads CASSLWGGARSYEQYV. CDR3 bases: TGTGCCAGCAGCTTATGGGGGGGGGCGAGGTCCTACGAGCAGTACGTC.

This clonotype was observed a single time. The chain is built from TRBV28 and TRBJ1-5; no reliable D call. Trimming took 3 bases from V and 0 from J, leaving 24 bases between them. In germline, CDR1 is MDHEN, CDR2 SYDVKM. CDR3 size: 20 residues. The CDR3: CASSFHAAVTDVYSNQPQHF. The DNA for the CDR3 is TGTGCCAGCAGTTTCCATGCCGCCGTTACTGACGTTTATAGCAATCAGCCCCAGCATTTT.

This chain connects TRBV27 to TRBJ2-1, with TRBD2 identical over 14 bases. The CDR3 extends over 15 amino acids. V lost 5 bases, J lost 6 bases, and 3 bases stayed unmatched. Germline V gives CDR1 MNHEY, CDR2 SMNVEV (reference sequence). As DNA, the CDR3 is TGTGCCAGCAGTCCGGGACTAGCGGGGGTCAATGAGCAGTTCTTC. Protein: CASSPGLAGVNEQFF.

This clonotype has ten or more counts. The genes are TRBV7-8 and TRBJ2-1; 9 nucleotides align to TRBD1. The trim removed 5 bases at V and 2 bases at J, leaving 7 bases unmatched. This CDR3 has 16 residues. CDR1 is SGHVS and CDR2 is FQNEAQ in the germline V gene. CDR3 in amino acids: CASSNPDRGPYNEQFF. Written as DNA, the CDR3 is TGTGCCAGCAGCAACCCGGACAGGGGCCCCTACAATGAGCAGTTCTTC.